The 22 T cell receptor beta chains listed next were all sequenced from one sample in a study of blood T cell repertoires in COVID-19. Sequencing was performed with immunoSEQ multiplex PCR; in TCRdb, only in-frame clones are kept and a portion is missing. The repertoire includes about 400,000 clones, about 87% of them detected once, and about 3% sits in the top ten. Sequencing was performed on peripheral blood. These receptors originate from a human donor in a cohort sampled during active COVID-19.

The chain uses TRBV20-1 and TRBJ1-2; no definite D call. Germline lookup yields CDR1 DFQATT and CDR2 SNEGSKA (reference sequence). V lost 2 bases to trimming and J lost 4 bases, with 5 bases between them. The CDR3 extends over 11 amino acids. CDR3 coding DNA: TGCAGTGCTAGATACGGCTATGGCTACACCTTC. Residues: CSARYGYGYTF.

V is TRBV28 and J is TRBJ2-7, with D unresolved. The length of the CDR3 is 12 residues. The germline V gene has CDR1 MDHEN and CDR2 SYDVKM. The V end was cut by 6 bases, the J end by 6 bases, with 12 bases between. The CDR3 is CASSLGPTEQYF. CDR3 bases: TGTGCCAGCAGCCTTGGGCCCACCGAGCAGTACTTC.

V gene TRBV15 combines with J gene TRBJ1-5; D may be TRBD1 (6 bases). V dropped 6 bases and J dropped 4 bases, with 10 bases sitting between them. This CDR3 has 13 residues. Germline loops: CDR1 LNHNV, CDR2 YYDKDF (reference sequence). DNA for the CDR3: TGTGCCACCAGTATGGACAGAAATCAGCCCCAGCATTTT. Protein sequence: CATSMDRNQPQHF.

This chain joins TRBV5-1 and TRBJ2-7; D remains unclear. V gave up 2 bases and J gave up 3 bases, with 6 bases separating them. Germline CDR1 SGHRS, CDR2 YFSETQ. The CDR3 covers 12 residues. The CDR3 DNA reads TGCGCCAGCAGCTTATATGTCTACGAGCAGTACTTC. As protein: CASSLYVYEQYF.

The rearrangement joins TRBV7-9 to TRBJ2-3, with 8 bases matching TRBD1. Germline-derived CDR1 and CDR2 are SEHNR and FQNEAQ (reference sequence). J lost 3 bases, V lost 11 bases, and 10 bases had no gene match. The CDR3 has 14 residues. The CDR3 DNA reads TGTGCCGGATCCTCAGACAGGGGTACAGATACGCAGTATTTT. Protein product: CAGSSDRGTDTQYF. The entire variable domain, with the rest obtained from reference TRBV7-9 and TRBJ2-3, is as follows: DTGVSQNPRHKITKRGQNVTFRCDPISEHNRLYWYRQTLGQGPEFLTYFQNEAQLEKSRLLSDRFSAERPKGSFSTLEIQRTEQGDSAMYLCAGSSDRGTDTQYFGPGTRLTVL.

This chain links TRBV5-1 with TRBJ2-2; D may be TRBD2 (6 bases). The V end lost 7 bases, the J end lost 2 bases, and 12 bases lay between the germline ends. CDR1 and CDR2 from the germline V gene are SGHRS and YFSETQ. This CDR3 contains 14 residues. In nucleotides, the CDR3 is TGCGCCAGCGGGATGCGGGGAAACACCGGGGAGCTGTTTTTT. It codes for CASGMRGNTGELFF.

This chain joins TRBV28 and TRBJ1-6; tentative D call: TRBD1 (5 bases). This CDR3 region has 15 residues. V was shortened by 5 bases and J by 5 bases, with 13 bases between the two germline ends. Germline-derived CDR1 and CDR2 are MDHEN and SYDVKM. The CDR3 reads CASSPWTPDNSPLHF. In DNA, the CDR3 is TGTGCCAGCAGTCCCTGGACACCAGATAATTCACCCCTCCACTTT.

The chain employs TRBV4-1 and TRBJ1-1; D uncertain. CDR3 size: 18 residues. Germline lookup yields CDR1 MGHRA and CDR2 YSYEKL. Deletions cut 1 base from V and 0 bases from J, with 18 bases between. This chain's CDR3 is CASSQVTNILGMNTEAFF. CDR3 bases: TGCGCCAGCAGCCAAGTGACAAACATTCTCGGGATGAACACTGAAGCTTTCTTT.

The chain uses TRBV19 and TRBJ2-7; TRBD1 matches at 10 bases. Germline-derived CDR1 and CDR2 are LNHDA and SQIVND (reference sequence). The ends lost 6 bases at V and 2 bases at J; junction bases unmatched: 7. This CDR3 spans 15 amino acids. The CDR3 here is CASSQTGGEPYEQYF. Here the CDR3 DNA reads TGTGCCAGTAGCCAGACAGGGGGCGAACCCTACGAGCAGTACTTC.

J is TRBJ2-6 and V is TRBV9, with 9 nucleotides matching TRBD2. The CDR3 spans 17 residues. Germline CDR1 and CDR2: SGDLS and YYNGEE. V shed 2 bases, J shed 0 bases, and the junction held 3 bases outside the gene matches. CDR3 sequence: CASSVSGSGSGANVLTF. CDR3 nucleotides: TGTGCCAGCAGCGTTAGCGGGAGTGGCTCTGGGGCCAACGTCCTGACTTTC.

This clone has a single count. The chain has TRBV13 and TRBJ2-7; unclear D gene. This CDR3 has 13 residues. Trimming shortened V by 0 bases and J by 0 bases, and 3 bases separated the two germline ends. Per germline, CDR1 PRHDT and CDR2 FYEKMQ (reference sequence). CDR3 protein: CASSLGSSYEQYF. In DNA form, the CDR3 reads TGTGCCAGCAGCTTAGGGAGCTCCTACGAGCAGTACTTC.

V and J are TRBV5-1 and TRBJ2-7; 9 bases align to TRBD2. V lost 4 bases to trimming and J lost 5 bases; unmatched junction nucleotides: 10. CDR3 length equals 15 residues. Germline lookup yields CDR1 SGHRS and CDR2 YFSETQ. CDR3 sequence: CASSIYSGSEHEQYF. CDR3 sequence (DNA): TGCGCCAGCAGCATTTATAGCGGGAGCGAGCACGAGCAGTACTTC.

V gene TRBV27 combines with J gene TRBJ2-7, with TRBD2 matching over 9 bases. Unmatched junction bases numbered 10, after V lost 3 bases and J lost 7 bases. Germline V gives CDR1 MNHEY, CDR2 SMNVEV (reference sequence). This CDR3 has 15 residues. The CDR3 region has the DNA TGTGCCAGCAGTTTTTCCGGGACTAGCTCTGGGGAGCAGTACTTC. It specifies CASSFSGTSSGEQYF.

The rearrangement joins TRBV6-5 to TRBJ2-3; D might be TRBD1 (5 bases). Between the trimmed V and J ends, which lost 3 bases and 2 bases, there was a span of 12 bases. Germline-derived CDR1 and CDR2 are MNHEY and SVGAGI. CDR3 size: 15 residues. The CDR3 DNA reads TGTGCCAGCAGTTATTCAGGGTTCGACACAGATACGCAGTATTTT. Residues: CASSYSGFDTDTQYF.

V gene TRBV20-1 combines with J gene TRBJ1-2; perhaps TRBD1 as D (5 bases). The V end was cut by 3 bases, the J end by 7 bases, with 15 bases between. The CDR3 runs 13 residues. Germline CDR1 DFQATT, CDR2 SNEGSKA (reference sequence). The CDR3 is CSASEGREGGYTF. The CDR3 coding sequence is TGCAGTGCTAGTGAAGGCAGGGAAGGTGGCTACACCTTC.

A word on this clone: Other DNA sequences in the sample encode the same CDR3. V gene TRBV10-1 combines with J gene TRBJ2-2; TRBD2 agrees at 8 bases. V lost 7 bases and J lost 5; bases outside the gene matches: 6. The CDR3 spans 14 residues. Looked up from germline, CDR1 is WNHNN and CDR2 is SYGVQD (reference sequence). The CDR3 region is CASTAGVGTGELFF. CDR3 in DNA: TGCGCCAGCACAGCGGGAGTCGGTACCGGGGAGCTGTTTTTT.

This clone was observed a single time. The J gene is TRBJ2-2, the V gene TRBV5-1; D is possibly TRBD1 (6 bases). Germline V gene lookup returns CDR1 SGHRS and CDR2 YFSETQ. Trimming stripped 0 bases from V and 4 bases from J, with 10 bases between. This CDR3 is built from 15 residues. CDR3 sequence reads: CASSLGGRGTGELFF. The CDR3 coding sequence is TGCGCCAGCAGCTTGGGGGGGCGCGGCACCGGGGAGCTGTTTTTT.

The V gene is TRBV11-2, the J gene TRBJ2-1; no reliable D call. The V gene's germline CDR1 is SGHAT and CDR2 FQNNGV. V dropped 7 bases and J dropped 1 base, with 8 bases sitting between them. CDR3 length: 13 residues. For the CDR3, the DNA is TGTGCCAGCATGGCTAGTTCCTACAATGAGCAGTTCTTC. Translated, it gives CASMASSYNEQFF.

The chain is built from TRBV2 and TRBJ2-2, with 12 bases lining up with TRBD2. Germline assignment: CDR1 SNHLY and CDR2 FYNNEI. The V segment lost 4 bases and the J segment 6 bases; nucleotides outside the gene matches: 3. There are 15 residues in the CDR3. The CDR3 DNA reads as TGTGCCAGCAGTGGGGCTAGCGGGAGGGCCGGGGAGCTGTTTTTT. Encoded protein: CASSGASGRAGELFF.

V and J are TRBV12-3 or TRBV12-4 and TRBJ2-1, with a tentative D call TRBD1 (5 bases). The CDR3 totals 13 residues. The V end was cut by 5 bases, the J end by 4 bases, with 9 bases between. The CDR3 spells CASSLRQYNEQFF. The CDR3 DNA reads as TGTGCCAGCAGTCTACGACAGTACAATGAGCAGTTCTTC.

This clone was found once. J is TRBJ1-3 and V is TRBV7-9, with 10 bases aligning to TRBD1. The junction had 7 bases not matched to a gene; V was cut back by 5 bases and J by 0 bases. Germline V gene data show CDR1 as SEHNR and CDR2 as FQNEAQ (reference sequence). CDR3 length: 17 amino acids. CDR3 region: CASSLRDRGISGNTIYF. CDR3 DNA: TGTGCCAGCAGCCTTAGGGACAGGGGAATCTCTGGAAACACCATATATTTT.

The rearrangement links TRBV5-1 to TRBJ2-1; TRBD2 might be the D (6 bases). Germline V gene lookup returns CDR1 SGHRS and CDR2 YFSETQ. V lost 1 base and J 7 bases, leaving 9 bases between the germline ends. The CDR3 length is 13 residues. The CDR3, as DNA: TGCGCCAGCAGCTTGACTAGCCCGAATGAGCAGTTCTTC. This gives the protein CASSLTSPNEQFF.